A selection of T cell receptor beta chains follows, all from one sample in a study of cytomegalovirus exposure and HLA in healthy donors. Data came from immunoSEQ multiplex PCR; TCRdb stores just in-frame clones and leaves some out. Of 170,000 or so clones detected, roughly 87% appear once; the ten largest clones hold around 0.52%. The sequenced sample consisted of PBMCs. These receptors all stem from a woman between 45 and 60 years old in good health and CMV-seronegative. CDR3s include the opening cysteine and the closing phenylalanine or tryptophan. The order of the fields is D gene, V gene, clone size, J gene, CDR3 protein, CDR3 DNA. The D gene is left open where the match is weak. Some rows have no size entry. The others give once, few or many, or a class for an expanded clone.

d_gene: NA
v_gene: TRBV25-1
abundance: few
j_gene: TRBJ2-3
CDR3aa: CASSRGPRTDTQYF
CDR3nt: TGTGCCAGCAGCCGAGGGCCCCGCACAGATACGCAGTATTTT

d_gene: NA
v_gene: TRBV28
abundance: NA
j_gene: TRBJ2-7
CDR3aa: CASSSPPRRGVAF
CDR3nt: TGTGCCAGCAGTTCTCCCCCTCGTCGCGGCGTTGCCTTC

d_gene: NA
v_gene: TRBV7-8
abundance: NA
j_gene: TRBJ2-7
CDR3aa: CASSLAREQYF
CDR3nt: TGTGCCAGCAGCTTAGCGCGCGAGCAGTACTTC

d_gene: NA
v_gene: TRBV19
abundance: NA
j_gene: TRBJ1-1
CDR3aa: CASSINREGTEAFF
CDR3nt: TGTGCCAGTAGTATTAACAGGGAAGGCACTGAAGCTTTCTTT

d_gene: TRBD1
v_gene: TRBV14
abundance: NA
j_gene: TRBJ2-2
CDR3aa: CASSRGQGYTGELFF
CDR3nt: TGTGCCAGCAGCCGGGGACAGGGCTACACCGGGGAGCTGTTTTTT

d_gene: NA
v_gene: TRBV27
abundance: NA
j_gene: TRBJ1-5
CDR3aa: CASVHSNQPQHF
CDR3nt: TGTGCCAGCGTACATAGCAATCAGCCCCAGCATTTT

d_gene: TRBD2
v_gene: TRBV11-2
abundance: NA
j_gene: TRBJ2-7
CDR3aa: CASSLASGRSYEQYF
CDR3nt: TGTGCCAGCAGCTTAGCTAGCGGGAGGTCCTACGAGCAGTACTTC

d_gene: NA
v_gene: TRBV10-3
abundance: few
j_gene: TRBJ1-3
CDR3aa: CAISESASGNTIYF
CDR3nt: TGTGCCATCAGTGAAAGCGCCTCTGGAAACACCATATATTTT

d_gene: NA
v_gene: TRBV5-1
abundance: NA
j_gene: TRBJ2-2
CDR3aa: CASSLRANTGELFF
CDR3nt: TGCGCCAGCAGCTTGCGGGCGAACACCGGGGAGCTGTTTTTT

d_gene: NA
v_gene: TRBV6-6
abundance: NA
j_gene: TRBJ1-1
CDR3aa: CASSPQGFTTEAFF
CDR3nt: TGTGCCAGCAGTCCACAGGGTTTTACGACTGAAGCTTTCTTT

d_gene: NA
v_gene: TRBV29-1
abundance: NA
j_gene: TRBJ2-1
CDR3aa: CSVDVNQKNEQFF
CDR3nt: TGCAGCGTTGACGTTAACCAGAAAAATGAGCAGTTCTTC

d_gene: NA
v_gene: TRBV4-1
abundance: NA
j_gene: TRBJ2-2
CDR3aa: CASSVLEASTGELFF
CDR3nt: TGCGCCAGCAGCGTCCTGGAGGCGTCGACGGGGGAGCTGTTTTTT

d_gene: TRBD1
v_gene: TRBV18
abundance: NA
j_gene: TRBJ1-5
CDR3aa: CASSPGQGVLQPQHF
CDR3nt: TGTGCCAGCTCACCCGGACAGGGGGTCCTTCAGCCCCAGCATTTT

d_gene: NA
v_gene: TRBV18
abundance: few
j_gene: TRBJ1-2
CDR3aa: CASSRTTNRDGYTF
CDR3nt: TGTGCCAGCTCACGAACTACCAACAGGGATGGCTACACCTTC

d_gene: TRBD1
v_gene: TRBV27
abundance: NA
j_gene: TRBJ1-4
CDR3aa: CASSRKRGQDEKLFF
CDR3nt: TGTGCCAGCAGTAGAAAACGGGGACAGGATGAAAAACTGTTTTTT

d_gene: NA
v_gene: TRBV28
abundance: NA
j_gene: TRBJ2-2
CDR3aa: CASSVQGYTGELFF
CDR3nt: TGTGCCAGCAGTGTACAGGGTTACACCGGGGAGCTGTTTTTT

d_gene: NA
v_gene: TRBV6-1
abundance: once
j_gene: TRBJ1-5
CDR3aa: CASSESGGHQPQHF
CDR3nt: TGTGCCAGCAGTGAATCGGGGGGCCATCAGCCCCAGCATTTT

d_gene: NA
v_gene: TRBV10-3
abundance: NA
j_gene: TRBJ1-1
CDR3aa: CAISPDGGALEAFF
CDR3nt: TGTGCCATCAGTCCGGACGGGGGGGCCTTGGAAGCTTTCTTT

d_gene: NA
v_gene: TRBV7-9
abundance: NA
j_gene: TRBJ2-7
CDR3aa: CASSPRRDSSYEQYF
CDR3nt: TGTGCCAGCAGCCCTAGGCGGGACAGTTCTTACGAGCAGTACTTC

d_gene: TRBD1
v_gene: TRBV6-5
abundance: NA
j_gene: TRBJ1-1
CDR3aa: CASTPTGLGVTEAFF
CDR3nt: TGTGCCAGCACCCCGACAGGGCTGGGCGTCACTGAAGCTTTCTTT

d_gene: TRBD1
v_gene: TRBV4-1
abundance: NA
j_gene: TRBJ2-1
CDR3aa: CASSLKIRTGGIHEQFF
CDR3nt: TGCGCCAGCAGCCTCAAGATAAGGACAGGGGGCATCCATGAGCAGTTCTTC

d_gene: TRBD1
v_gene: TRBV7-6
abundance: NA
j_gene: TRBJ2-1
CDR3aa: CASSPGGNEQFF
CDR3nt: TGTGCCAGCAGTCCAGGGGGCAATGAGCAGTTCTTC

d_gene: NA
v_gene: TRBV19
abundance: NA
j_gene: TRBJ1-1
CDR3aa: CASSIATGPNTEAFF
CDR3nt: TGTGCCAGTAGTATCGCGACAGGCCCGAACACTGAAGCTTTCTTT

d_gene: NA
v_gene: TRBV19
abundance: NA
j_gene: TRBJ2-7
CDR3aa: CASSISGRTSYEQYF
CDR3nt: TGTGCCAGTAGTATAAGCGGCAGGACCTCCTACGAGCAGTACTTC

d_gene: NA
v_gene: TRBV11-2
abundance: NA
j_gene: TRBJ2-5
CDR3aa: CASRITGLETQYF
CDR3nt: TGTGCCAGCAGGATAACAGGGCTAGAGACCCAGTACTTC

d_gene: TRBD2
v_gene: TRBV2
abundance: NA
j_gene: TRBJ2-2
CDR3aa: CASNPGLAGGGELFF
CDR3nt: TGTGCCAGCAACCCGGGACTAGCGGGAGGAGGGGAGCTGTTTTTT

d_gene: TRBD2
v_gene: TRBV7-9
abundance: NA
j_gene: TRBJ2-5
CDR3aa: CASSFNSMSSGSQETQYF
CDR3nt: TGTGCCAGCAGCTTTAATTCGATGTCTAGCGGGAGTCAAGAGACCCAGTACTTC

d_gene: NA
v_gene: TRBV1
abundance: NA
j_gene: TRBJ2-3
CDR3aa: CTSSQASGRATDTQYF
CDR3nt: TGCACCAGCAGCCAAGCTAGCGGGAGGGCCACAGATACGCAGTATTTT

d_gene: TRBD1
v_gene: TRBV5-4
abundance: NA
j_gene: TRBJ2-3
CDR3aa: CASSQGQGTTDTQYF
CDR3nt: TGTGCCAGCAGCCAGGGACAGGGGACCACAGATACGCAGTATTTT

d_gene: TRBD1
v_gene: TRBV7-3
abundance: NA
j_gene: TRBJ2-7
CDR3aa: CASSLRPGQGAKEQYF
CDR3nt: TGTGCCAGCAGCCTCCGCCCGGGACAGGGGGCAAAGGAGCAGTACTTC

d_gene: NA
v_gene: TRBV7-9
abundance: NA
j_gene: TRBJ2-1
CDR3aa: CASSSLGEEQFF
CDR3nt: TGTGCCAGCAGCTCGCTCGGGGAGGAGCAGTTCTTC

d_gene: NA
v_gene: TRBV28
abundance: few
j_gene: TRBJ2-7
CDR3aa: CASSFSAASSYEQYF
CDR3nt: TGTGCCAGCAGTTTTTCGGCGGCGTCCTCCTACGAGCAGTACTTC

d_gene: TRBD2
v_gene: TRBV28
abundance: NA
j_gene: TRBJ2-7
CDR3aa: CASRGLAGRSYEQYF
CDR3nt: TGTGCCAGCAGGGGACTAGCGGGCCGCTCCTACGAGCAGTACTTC

d_gene: TRBD2
v_gene: TRBV4-3
abundance: once
j_gene: TRBJ2-1
CDR3aa: CASSQDVGSGGTYNEQFF
CDR3nt: TGCGCCAGCAGCCAAGATGTTGGTAGCGGGGGGACCTACAATGAGCAGTTCTTC

d_gene: NA
v_gene: TRBV28
abundance: few
j_gene: TRBJ1-4
CDR3aa: CASSFEDSEKLFF
CDR3nt: TGTGCCAGCAGTTTTGAGGACAGTGAAAAACTGTTTTTT

d_gene: NA
v_gene: TRBV28
abundance: few
j_gene: TRBJ2-1
CDR3aa: CASSLVGQNEQFF
CDR3nt: TGTGCCAGCAGTTTAGTCGGTCAAAATGAGCAGTTCTTC

d_gene: TRBD1
v_gene: TRBV6-1
abundance: NA
j_gene: TRBJ2-1
CDR3aa: CASSRGKSYNEQFF
CDR3nt: TGTGCCAGCAGCAGGGGGAAATCCTACAATGAGCAGTTCTTC

d_gene: TRBD1
v_gene: TRBV18
abundance: NA
j_gene: TRBJ2-1
CDR3aa: CASSPRSGRGTLHPDEQFF
CDR3nt: TGTGCCAGCTCACCACGTAGTGGCAGGGGGACCTTACACCCGGATGAGCAGTTCTTC

d_gene: TRBD1
v_gene: TRBV10-3
abundance: NA
j_gene: TRBJ1-2
CDR3aa: CAISESGDSYGYTF
CDR3nt: TGTGCCATCAGTGAGTCGGGGGACAGCTATGGCTACACCTTC

d_gene: TRBD1
v_gene: TRBV28
abundance: NA
j_gene: TRBJ1-5
CDR3aa: CASSLWTGGGNQPQHF
CDR3nt: TGTGCCAGCAGTTTATGGACAGGGGGGGGCAATCAGCCCCAGCATTTT

d_gene: TRBD1
v_gene: TRBV28
abundance: NA
j_gene: TRBJ2-3
CDR3aa: CASSLQGAGTDTQYF
CDR3nt: TGTGCCAGCAGTTTACAGGGGGCAGGCACAGATACGCAGTATTTT

d_gene: NA
v_gene: TRBV6-5
abundance: NA
j_gene: TRBJ1-2
CDR3aa: CASRENYGYTF
CDR3nt: TGTGCCAGCAGAGAGAACTATGGCTACACCTTC

d_gene: TRBD1
v_gene: TRBV28
abundance: NA
j_gene: TRBJ1-5
CDR3aa: CASSLEGGPRMQPQHF
CDR3nt: TGTGCCAGCAGTTTAGAAGGGGGCCCCCGGATGCAGCCCCAGCATTTT

d_gene: NA
v_gene: TRBV5-4
abundance: NA
j_gene: TRBJ2-1
CDR3aa: CASSLSYYNEQFF
CDR3nt: TGTGCCAGCAGCTTGAGCTACTACAATGAGCAGTTCTTC

d_gene: NA
v_gene: TRBV6-1
abundance: NA
j_gene: TRBJ2-3
CDR3aa: CASTPPGGGGDTQYF
CDR3nt: TGTGCCAGCACCCCCCCTGGGGGGGGCGGGGATACGCAGTATTTT

d_gene: NA
v_gene: TRBV30
abundance: NA
j_gene: TRBJ1-6
CDR3aa: CAWRLVLNSPLHF
CDR3nt: TGTGCCTGGAGACTAGTGCTAAACTCACCCCTCCACTTT

d_gene: TRBD2
v_gene: TRBV14
abundance: NA
j_gene: TRBJ2-7
CDR3aa: CASSQGPGGDDEQYF
CDR3nt: TGTGCCAGCAGCCAAGGACCGGGGGGGGACGACGAGCAGTACTTC

d_gene: TRBD2
v_gene: TRBV28
abundance: NA
j_gene: TRBJ2-1
CDR3aa: CAISRWRESNEQFF
CDR3nt: TGTGCAATAAGCAGGTGGCGGGAGAGCAATGAGCAGTTCTTC

d_gene: TRBD1
v_gene: TRBV9
abundance: once
j_gene: TRBJ2-3
CDR3aa: CASSTRMTGGDTQYF
CDR3nt: TGTGCCAGCAGCACCCGAATGACAGGGGGGGATACGCAGTATTTT

d_gene: NA
v_gene: TRBV5-1
abundance: NA
j_gene: TRBJ2-7
CDR3aa: CASSLGTTGEQYF
CDR3nt: TGCGCCAGCAGCCTCGGGACAACCGGCGAGCAGTACTTC

d_gene: TRBD2
v_gene: TRBV5-6
abundance: NA
j_gene: TRBJ2-1
CDR3aa: CASSPSLAGYNEQFF
CDR3nt: TGTGCCAGCAGCCCGTCCCTAGCGGGCTACAATGAGCAGTTCTTC

d_gene: TRBD2
v_gene: TRBV5-1
abundance: NA
j_gene: TRBJ2-3
CDR3aa: CASKPSGGGDTQYF
CDR3nt: TGCGCCAGCAAACCTAGCGGGGGTGGAGATACGCAGTATTTT

d_gene: TRBD2
v_gene: TRBV18
abundance: NA
j_gene: TRBJ2-1
CDR3aa: CASSPRDYSYNEQFF
CDR3nt: TGTGCCAGCTCGCCACGGGACTACTCCTACAATGAGCAGTTCTTC

d_gene: TRBD2
v_gene: TRBV6-5
abundance: NA
j_gene: TRBJ2-1
CDR3aa: CASSPGGSSNEQFF
CDR3nt: TGTGCCAGCAGTCCCGGCGGGAGTAGCAATGAGCAGTTCTTC